This T cell receptor beta chain was obtained from a study of T cell repertoires in cytomegalovirus infection. This clonotype was seen ten or more times. TCRdb passed the reads through MiXCR, listing each CDR3 protein once. This table has roughly 190,000 distinct CDR3 sequences, roughly 9.8% appearing once. Germline V CDR1 and CDR2: MNHEY, SVGAGI. With V trimmed by 5 bases and J by 8 bases, 10 bases remained unmatched. CDR3 length equals 14 residues. This clonotype was obtained from a human donor in good health (CMV status not recorded). Some clones in this sample may be carry-over from other donors' samples. The chain joins TRBV6-5 to TRBJ1-2, with TRBD1 identical over 8 bases. Sequencing was done on a sample of PBMCs. The CDR3 DNA reads as TGTGCCAGCAGTACCCTAGACAGGGGCGGAGGCTACACCTTC. This sequence encodes CASSTLDRGGGYTF.